What follows are 10 T cell receptor beta chains derived from one specimen sequenced in a study of blood T cell repertoires in COVID-19. Libraries were prepared by immunoSEQ multiplex PCR; TCRdb keeps only in-frame clonotypes and omits some of them. Found here are over 25,000 clones, around 93% of them singletons; the top ten hold 9.9%. The specimen was peripheral blood. The receptors come from a human donor with active COVID-19. The donor label of this sample is uncertain.

This chain joins TRBV7-3 and TRBJ1-4, with TRBD1 matching over 7 bases. The V and J ends lost 3 bases and 8 bases, in that order; junction bases with no gene match: 12. The CDR3 runs to 16 residues. Germline-derived CDR1 and CDR2 are SGHTA and FQGTGA. The CDR3 loop is CASSLGEWDSPEKLFF. In DNA, the CDR3 is TGTGCCAGCAGCTTGGGGGAGTGGGACAGCCCGGAAAAACTGTTTTTT.

The gene calls are TRBV28 and TRBJ2-7; D might be TRBD1 (6 bases). Germline assignment: CDR1 MDHEN and CDR2 SYDVKM. Trimming pared 2 bases from V and 2 bases from J, leaving 13 bases between. The CDR3 has 15 residues. CDR3 loop: CASSLLRQVPYEQYF. The CDR3 bases are TGTGCCAGCAGTTTACTACGACAGGTACCCTACGAGCAGTACTTC.

The chain combines TRBV7-9 with TRBJ2-6; 8 bases align to TRBD1. Germline V gene sequence: CDR1 SEHNR, CDR2 FQNEAQ (reference sequence). V dropped 2 bases and J dropped 0; count of bases not matched to a gene: 6. This CDR3 is built from 18 residues. CDR3 nucleotide sequence: TGTGCCAGCAGCTTAATCGGACAGGGTTTCTCTGGGGCCAACGTCCTGACTTTC. Translated, it gives CASSLIGQGFSGANVLTF.

The gene calls are TRBV3-1 (or the pseudogene TRBV3-2) and TRBJ1-1; 11 bases map to TRBD1. The V gene's germline CDR1 is LGHDT and CDR2 YNNKEL (reference sequence). CDR3 length: 15 residues. J was trimmed by 5 bases and V by 5 bases; bases with no gene match: 7. In nucleotides, the CDR3 is TGTGCCAGCAGCTCTGGGACAGGGGGAAGGACTGAAGCTTTCTTT. The encoded protein is CASSSGTGGRTEAFF.

This chain links TRBV10-3 with TRBJ1-2, with 9 bases identical to TRBD1. Trimming at V came to 4 bases and at J to 2 bases, leaving 5 bases not matched to a gene. CDR3 length: 15 residues. Per germline, CDR1 ENHRY and CDR2 SYGVKD. The CDR3 region is CAISGGQGPNYGYTF. The CDR3 nucleotides read TGTGCCATCAGTGGGGGACAGGGTCCAAACTATGGCTACACCTTC.

The chain recombines TRBV2 with TRBJ2-2; possible D gene TRBD2, 7 bases. Trimming took 9 bases from V and 1 from J, leaving 15 bases between them. Germline V lookup: CDR1 SNHLY, CDR2 FYNNEI. This CDR3 has 15 amino acids. The CDR3 DNA reads as TGTGCCAGAGGGGGGGCCAAGAAGAACACCGGGGAGCTGTTTTTT. Its translation: CARGGAKKNTGELFF.

The chain uses TRBV11-2 and TRBJ2-7; D remains unclear. Per the germline V gene, CDR1 is SGHAT and CDR2 is FQNNGV. There are 15 residues in the CDR3. Deletions cut 1 base from V and 4 bases from J, with 14 bases between. Here the CDR3 reads CASSLVSTYPYEQYF. The CDR3 DNA is TGTGCCAGCAGCTTAGTTTCTACCTACCCTTACGAGCAGTACTTC.

The chain has TRBV4-2 and TRBJ2-2; 8 bases match TRBD1. Germline values: CDR1 LGHNA, CDR2 YNFKEQ. Trimming removed 7 bases from V and 4 bases from J; junction bases left unmatched: 5. This CDR3 has 14 amino acids. The CDR3 protein is CASNRGFSTGELFF. The CDR3 DNA sequence: TGTGCCAGCAACAGGGGGTTTAGCACCGGGGAGCTGTTTTTT.

A few counts support this clone. V and J are TRBV10-1 and TRBJ2-7; 8 bases are a match to TRBD2. Germline V gene sequence: CDR1 WNHNN, CDR2 SYGVQD (reference sequence). The CDR3 has 13 amino acids. V was pared by 10 bases and J by 5 bases, with 10 bases of the junction left unmatched. CDR3 nucleotide sequence: TGCGCCATCGTGGGACTAGTTTTCGACGAGCAGTACTTC. Translation gives CAIVGLVFDEQYF.

This chain connects TRBV7-9 to TRBJ2-3, with a possible D match to TRBD2 (7 bases). Germline values: CDR1 SEHNR, CDR2 FQNEAQ (reference sequence). The CDR3 spans 15 residues. V was pared by 3 bases and J by 0 bases, with 10 bases between. This CDR3 is CASSFRGASTDTQYF. The CDR3, as DNA: TGTGCCAGCAGCTTCCGGGGGGCTAGCACAGATACGCAGTATTTT.